This T cell receptor (beta chain) was retrieved from a study of CD8+CD57+ T cells in acquired aplastic anemia. Across the whole study: Mean DNA quantity obtained from sorted CD4+ and CD8+ cells was about 3 ug. The study's findings and limits: Overlap between patients and controls comprised roughly 30 CD8+ CDR3 sequences.

Template material for TCR beta VDJ and CDR3 profiling consisted of genomic DNA. TCRdb re-called the reads through MiXCR, storing one row per CDR3 protein. The table has approximately 220,000 distinct CDR3 sequences, around 43% seen once; the top ten hold approximately 8%. V lost 5 bases and J lost 6, with 13 bases in between. The CDR3 runs 13 residues. Germline V gene lookup returns CDR1 SEHNR and CDR2 FQNEAQ (reference sequence). Turning to this clonotype: Its antigen is unknown.

It was patients with CD8+CD57+ cell expansion by flow cytometry who were chosen for sequencing. Severe acquired aplastic anemia was the diagnosis recorded for all patients. Patients were untreated when blood was sampled. The V gene is TRBV7-9, the J gene TRBJ1-1, with D perhaps matching TRBD1 (5 bases). The sample consisted of sorted CD4+, CD8+, or CD8+CD57+ T cells (not recorded which) from PBMCs. This sequence was found in a human donor with aplastic anemia. The CDR3 bases are TGTGCCAGCAGCCTCGCGGGGGAACCTGAAGCTTTCTTT. Translation: CASSLAGEPEAFF.